The 9 T cell receptor beta chains reported below all come from one sample, sequenced in a study of T cells in Graves' hyperthyroidism and ophthalmopathy. RNA transcripts yielded amplified TCR beta CDR3 regions. A first-round RT-PCR of the TCR CDR3 used the HTBI primer set. TCRdb ran MiXCR on the multiplex PCR reads and lists one entry per CDR3 protein. Altogether approximately 420,000 distinct CDR3 sequences are present, around 14% being singletons, with the ten largest covering about 31%. Sample: blood. The receptors were sampled from a woman aged 30 to 39 with Graves' hyperthyroidism.

This clonotype was observed at least ten times. CDR3 DNA: TGTGCCAGCAGTCTCCGGACTAGCAGAAACACCGGGGAGCTGTTTTTT. Translating gives CASSLRTSRNTGELFF. The gene calls are TRBV13 and TRBJ2-2, with TRBD2 matching 8 bases. Germline V gene sequence: CDR1 PRHDT, CDR2 FYEKMQ (reference sequence). Germline trimming cut 6 bases from V and 2 bases from J; bases unmatched to any gene: 8. This CDR3 spans 16 amino acids.

This clonotype occurred many times. The chain has TRBV12-3 or TRBV12-4 and TRBJ2-1, with D tentatively TRBD1 (6 bases). The CDR3 consists of 15 residues. The V end lost 4 bases, the J end lost 3 bases, and 13 bases lay between the germline ends. CDR3 coding DNA: TGTGCCAGCAGTTCCGGGACACCGGTCTACAATGAGCAGTTCTTC. Translation gives CASSSGTPVYNEQFF.

This clonotype was seen many times. The chain joins TRBV20-1 to TRBJ2-3, with 11 bases that match TRBD2. CDR1 is DFQATT and CDR2 is SNEGSKA in the germline V gene (reference sequence). This CDR3 spans 15 amino acids. J gave up 7 bases and V 6 bases, and 12 bases lay outside the gene matches. The CDR3 reads CSAEDRLAGRNTQYF. CDR3 bases: TGCAGTGCGGAGGATCGACTAGCGGGAAGGAATACGCAGTATTTT.

This clonotype showed up many times. J is TRBJ1-5 and V is TRBV27; no definite D call. The V and J ends lost 3 bases and 7 bases respectively, with 19 bases between them. The CDR3 is made up of 16 amino acids. Germline loops: CDR1 MNHEY, CDR2 SMNVEV (reference sequence). CDR3 sequence (DNA): TGTGCCAGCAGTTTCCCGAACGGGGATGCTGGGCAGCCCCAGCATTTT. Translating gives CASSFPNGDAGQPQHF.

The chain is built from TRBV12-3 or TRBV12-4 and TRBJ1-5; no firm D call. Trimming cost V 2 bases and J 4 bases, with 9 bases left between them. The CDR3 has 14 residues. The CDR3 sequence: CASSLTEGNQPQHF. The CDR3 DNA is TGTGCCAGCAGTTTAACCGAGGGAAATCAGCCCCAGCATTTT.

There are a few counts of this clonotype. The gene calls are TRBV6-1 and TRBJ1-2; D is uncertain. V lost 7 bases to trimming and J lost 7 bases, with 13 bases between them. The CDR3 runs to 12 residues. CDR1 is MNHNS, CDR2 SASEGT, per germline. CDR3 sequence: CASKEGFSGYTF. CDR3 coding DNA: TGTGCCAGCAAGGAAGGATTTAGTGGCTACACCTTC.

A single count supports this clonotype. CDR3 loop: CASSLEPNNEQYF. The CDR3 DNA sequence: TGTGCCAGCAGCTTAGAACCCAACAATGAGCAGTACTTC. The rearrangement joins TRBV7-9 to TRBJ2-1; D is ambiguous. The assigned J gene may be wrong: the sequence end matches TRBJ2-7 better. Germline loops: CDR1 SEHNR, CDR2 FQNEAQ (reference sequence). CDR3 length: 13 amino acids.

This clonotype was counted many times. This chain joins TRBV28 and TRBJ2-1, with 7 bases aligning to TRBD2. This CDR3 comprises 13 residues. Germline-derived CDR1 and CDR2 are MDHEN and SYDVKM. J lost 9 bases, V lost 3 bases, and 5 bases had no gene match. The CDR3 region is CASSLGREPEQFF. As DNA, the CDR3 is TGTGCCAGCAGTTTGGGGCGGGAGCCTGAGCAGTTCTTC.

This clonotype was observed at least ten times. V gene TRBV18 combines with J gene TRBJ2-1, with no clear D. There are 15 residues in the CDR3. The germline V and J ends were trimmed by 1 base and 0 bases, with 7 bases remaining between them. Germline assignment: CDR1 KGHSH and CDR2 LQKENI. In DNA, the CDR3 is TGTGCCAGCTCACCACTCTCAAGCTCCTACAATGAGCAGTTCTTC. Amino acid sequence: CASSPLSSSYNEQFF.